This T cell receptor beta chain was observed in a study of blood T cell repertoires in COVID-19. Study as a whole: Specimens from acute and convalescent COVID-19 originated in the United States, Italy and Spain. Nucleic acid was either cDNA or gDNA, and it came from T cells, B-cell-depleted T cells, or PBMCs.

Original processing notes: It was from reference gene primer amplification that nucleated cell counts were estimated. Only in-frame clones appear in the TCRdb table, and some are missing; sequencing was by immunoSEQ multiplex PCR. V, J and clone size derive from that table, while D and trimming were established from the DNA sequence. This sample has tens of thousands of clones; approximately 80% occur once, and the top ten carry about 16%. This clone was observed a handful of times. The ends were cut back, 2 bases at V and 4 bases at J, with 12 bases in the middle. CDR3 length: 14 amino acids. Germline CDR1 GTSNPN, CDR2 SVGIG (reference sequence).

This TCR came from a human donor in a cohort sampled during active COVID-19. The gene calls are TRBV30 and TRBJ1-3; D is perhaps TRBD1 (5 bases). Input material: peripheral blood. The CDR3 protein is CAWSPDSFGNTIYF. In DNA, the CDR3 is TGTGCCTGGAGTCCAGACAGTTTCGGAAACACCATATATTTT.